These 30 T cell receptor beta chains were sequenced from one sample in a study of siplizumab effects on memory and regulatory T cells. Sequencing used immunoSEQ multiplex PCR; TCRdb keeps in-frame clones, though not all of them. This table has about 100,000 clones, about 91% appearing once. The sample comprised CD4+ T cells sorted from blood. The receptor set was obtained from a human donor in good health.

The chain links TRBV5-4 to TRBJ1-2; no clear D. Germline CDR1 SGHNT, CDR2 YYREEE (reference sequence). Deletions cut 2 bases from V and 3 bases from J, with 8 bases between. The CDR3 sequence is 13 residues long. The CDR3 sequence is CASSFRPDYGYTF. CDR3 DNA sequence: TGTGCCAGCAGCTTTCGGCCAGACTATGGCTACACCTTC.

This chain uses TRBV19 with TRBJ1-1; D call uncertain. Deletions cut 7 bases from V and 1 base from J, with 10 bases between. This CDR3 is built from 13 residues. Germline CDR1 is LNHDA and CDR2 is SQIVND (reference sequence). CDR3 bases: TGTGCCAGTATCGGTCGGAAGAACACTGAAGCTTTCTTT. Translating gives CASIGRKNTEAFF.

CDR3 nucleotides: TGCAGCGCCCTAGACCCCGGGCATGGGGCCAACGTCCTGACTTTC. The encoded protein is CSALDPGHGANVLTF. The chain has TRBV29-1 and TRBJ2-6; no reliable D call. The CDR3 runs 15 residues. Germline CDR1 reads SQVTM; CDR2 reads ANQGSEA. With 7 bases removed from V and 3 bases from J, the gap between germline ends came to 16 bases.

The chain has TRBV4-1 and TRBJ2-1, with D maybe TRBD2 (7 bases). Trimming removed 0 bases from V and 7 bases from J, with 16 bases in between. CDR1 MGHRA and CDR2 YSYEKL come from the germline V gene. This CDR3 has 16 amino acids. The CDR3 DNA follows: TGCGCCAGCAGCCAAGATGGGGGGGCCTTCAAGAATGAGCAGTTCTTC. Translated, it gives CASSQDGGAFKNEQFF.

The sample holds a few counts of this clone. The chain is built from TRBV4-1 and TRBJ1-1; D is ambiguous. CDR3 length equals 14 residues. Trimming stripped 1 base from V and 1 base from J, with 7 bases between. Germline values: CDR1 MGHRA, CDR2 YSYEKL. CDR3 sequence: CASSQGAENTEAFF. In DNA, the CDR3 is TGCGCCAGCAGCCAAGGAGCGGAGAACACTGAAGCTTTCTTT.

CDR3 loop: CATSRPDNGKLFF. The CDR3 DNA sequence: TGTGCCACCAGCCGTCCTGACAACGGAAAACTGTTTTTT. V and J are TRBV15 and TRBJ1-4; D is undetermined. CDR1 and CDR2 (germline): LNHNV, YYDKDF (reference sequence). Trimming left V 5 bases short and J 10 bases short, with 14 bases between. The length of the CDR3 is 13 residues.

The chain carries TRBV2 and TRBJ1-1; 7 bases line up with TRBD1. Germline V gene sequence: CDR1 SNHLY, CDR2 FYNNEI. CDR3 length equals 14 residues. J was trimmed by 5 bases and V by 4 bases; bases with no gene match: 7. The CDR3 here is CASSVTGLFTEAFF. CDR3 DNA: TGTGCCAGCAGTGTGACAGGGCTTTTTACTGAAGCTTTCTTT.

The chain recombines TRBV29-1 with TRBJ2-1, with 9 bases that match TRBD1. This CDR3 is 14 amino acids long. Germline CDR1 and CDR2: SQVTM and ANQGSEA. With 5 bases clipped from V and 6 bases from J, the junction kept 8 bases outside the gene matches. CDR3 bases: TGCAGCGTTCGACCGGGACAGGGTTTCAATGAGCAGTTCTTC. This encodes CSVRPGQGFNEQFF.

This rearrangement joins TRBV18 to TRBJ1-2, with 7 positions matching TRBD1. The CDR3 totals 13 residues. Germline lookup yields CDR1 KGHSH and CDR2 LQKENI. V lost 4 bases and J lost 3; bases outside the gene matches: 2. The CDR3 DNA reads TGTGCCAGCTCACAAACAGGGGACTATGGCTACACCTTC. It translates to CASSQTGDYGYTF.

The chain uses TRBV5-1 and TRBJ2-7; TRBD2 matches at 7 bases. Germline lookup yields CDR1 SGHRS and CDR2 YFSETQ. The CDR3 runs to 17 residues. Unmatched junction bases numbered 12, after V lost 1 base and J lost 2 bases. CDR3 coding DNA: TGCGCCAGCAGCTTGTTTTATTCAGCGGGGATTCCCTACGAGCAGTACTTC. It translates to CASSLFYSAGIPYEQYF.

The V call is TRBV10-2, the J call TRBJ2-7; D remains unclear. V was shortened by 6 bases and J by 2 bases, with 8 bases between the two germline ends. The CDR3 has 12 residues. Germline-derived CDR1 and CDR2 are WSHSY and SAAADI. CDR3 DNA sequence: TGCGCCAGCAGGGACGGTACCTACGAGCAGTACTTC. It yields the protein CASRDGTYEQYF.

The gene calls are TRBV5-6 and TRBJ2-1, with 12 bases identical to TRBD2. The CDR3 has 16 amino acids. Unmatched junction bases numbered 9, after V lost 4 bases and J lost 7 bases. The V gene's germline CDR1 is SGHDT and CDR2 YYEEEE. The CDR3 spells CASSPQLAGGRNEQFF. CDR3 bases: TGTGCCAGCAGCCCGCAGCTAGCGGGGGGGCGTAATGAGCAGTTCTTC.

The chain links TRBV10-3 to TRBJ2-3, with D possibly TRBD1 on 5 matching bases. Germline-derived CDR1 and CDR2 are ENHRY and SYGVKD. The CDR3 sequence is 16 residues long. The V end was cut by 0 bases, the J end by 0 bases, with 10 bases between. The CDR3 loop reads CAISESSGLSTDTQYF. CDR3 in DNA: TGTGCCATCAGTGAGTCGTCAGGGCTTAGCACAGATACGCAGTATTTT.

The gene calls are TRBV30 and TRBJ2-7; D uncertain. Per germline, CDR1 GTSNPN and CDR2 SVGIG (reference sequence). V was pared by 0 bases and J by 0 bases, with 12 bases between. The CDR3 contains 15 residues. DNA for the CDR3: TGTGCCTGGAGTGTAGGAAAGCAGCACTCCTACGAGCAGTACTTC. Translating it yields CAWSVGKQHSYEQYF. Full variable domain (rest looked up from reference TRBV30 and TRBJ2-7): SQTIHQWPATLVQPVGSPLSLECTVEGTSNPNLYWYRQAAGRGLQLLFYSVGIGQISSEVPQNLSASRPQDRQFILSSKKLLLSDSGFYLCAWSVGKQHSYEQYFGPGTRLTVT.

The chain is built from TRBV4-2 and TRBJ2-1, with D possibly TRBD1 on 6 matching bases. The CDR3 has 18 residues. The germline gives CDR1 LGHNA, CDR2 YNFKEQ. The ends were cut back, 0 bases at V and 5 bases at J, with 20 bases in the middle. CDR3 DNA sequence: TGTGCCAGCAGCCAAGACCCCATGGGGGCGCGGTGGGACAATGAGCAGTTCTTC. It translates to CASSQDPMGARWDNEQFF.

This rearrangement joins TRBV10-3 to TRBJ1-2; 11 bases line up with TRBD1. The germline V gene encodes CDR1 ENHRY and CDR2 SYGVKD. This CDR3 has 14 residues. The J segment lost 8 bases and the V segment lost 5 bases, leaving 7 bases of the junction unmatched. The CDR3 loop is CAISYWTGGQGYTF. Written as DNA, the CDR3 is TGTGCCATCAGTTACTGGACAGGGGGCCAAGGCTACACCTTC.

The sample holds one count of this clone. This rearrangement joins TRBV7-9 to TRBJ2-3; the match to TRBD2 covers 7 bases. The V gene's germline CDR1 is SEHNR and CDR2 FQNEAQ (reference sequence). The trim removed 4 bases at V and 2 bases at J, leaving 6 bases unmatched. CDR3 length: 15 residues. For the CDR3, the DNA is TGTGCCAGCAGCTCCGGACGGGGGGACACAGATACGCAGTATTTT. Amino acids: CASSSGRGDTDTQYF.

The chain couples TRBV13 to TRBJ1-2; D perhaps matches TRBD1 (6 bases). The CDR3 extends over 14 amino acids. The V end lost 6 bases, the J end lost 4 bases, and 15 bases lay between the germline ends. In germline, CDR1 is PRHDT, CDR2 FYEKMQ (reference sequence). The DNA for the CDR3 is TGTGCCAGCAGTGAGCGGACAGTCGGCTATGGCTACACCTTC. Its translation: CASSERTVGYGYTF. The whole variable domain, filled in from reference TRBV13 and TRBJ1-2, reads AAGVIQSPRHLIKEKRETATLKCYPIPRHDTVYWYQQGPGQDPQFLISFYEKMQSDKGSIPDRFSAQQFSDYHSELNMSSLELGDSALYFCASSERTVGYGYTFGSGTRLTVV.

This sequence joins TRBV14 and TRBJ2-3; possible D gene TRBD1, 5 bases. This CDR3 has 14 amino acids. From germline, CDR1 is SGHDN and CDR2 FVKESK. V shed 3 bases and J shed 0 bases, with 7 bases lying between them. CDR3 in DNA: TGTGCCAGCAGCCAGTGGACAAGCACAGATACGCAGTATTTT. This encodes CASSQWTSTDTQYF.

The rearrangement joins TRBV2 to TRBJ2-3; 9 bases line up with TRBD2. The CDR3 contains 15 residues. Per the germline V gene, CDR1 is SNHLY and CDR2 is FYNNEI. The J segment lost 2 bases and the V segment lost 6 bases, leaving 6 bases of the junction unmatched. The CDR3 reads CASSLLAGATDTQYF. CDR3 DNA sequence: TGTGCCAGCAGCCTTTTAGCGGGGGCCACAGATACGCAGTATTTT.

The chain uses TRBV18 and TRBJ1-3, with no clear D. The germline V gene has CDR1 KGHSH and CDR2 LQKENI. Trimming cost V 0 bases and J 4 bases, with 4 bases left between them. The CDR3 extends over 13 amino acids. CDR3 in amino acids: CASSPPVGNTIYF. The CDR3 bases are TGTGCCAGCTCACCACCGGTGGGAAACACCATATATTTT.

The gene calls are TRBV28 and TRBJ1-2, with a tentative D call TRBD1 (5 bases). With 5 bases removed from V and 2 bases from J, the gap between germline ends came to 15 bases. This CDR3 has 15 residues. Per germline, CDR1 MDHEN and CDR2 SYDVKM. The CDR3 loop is CASSPLGEVNYGYTF. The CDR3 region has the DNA TGTGCCAGCAGTCCGCTGGGGGAGGTAAACTATGGCTACACCTTC.

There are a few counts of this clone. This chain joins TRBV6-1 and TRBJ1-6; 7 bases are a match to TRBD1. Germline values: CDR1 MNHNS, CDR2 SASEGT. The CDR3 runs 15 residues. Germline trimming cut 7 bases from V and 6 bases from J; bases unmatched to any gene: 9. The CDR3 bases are TGTGCCAGCACCCCGGCGCAGGGGGTTAATTCACCCCTCCACTTT. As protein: CASTPAQGVNSPLHF.

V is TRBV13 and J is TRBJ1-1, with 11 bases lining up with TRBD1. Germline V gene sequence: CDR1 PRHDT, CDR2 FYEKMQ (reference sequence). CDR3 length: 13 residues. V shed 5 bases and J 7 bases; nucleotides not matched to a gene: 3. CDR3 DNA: TGTGCCAGCAGCCCGGACAGGGGGCATGAAGCTTTCTTT. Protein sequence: CASSPDRGHEAFF.

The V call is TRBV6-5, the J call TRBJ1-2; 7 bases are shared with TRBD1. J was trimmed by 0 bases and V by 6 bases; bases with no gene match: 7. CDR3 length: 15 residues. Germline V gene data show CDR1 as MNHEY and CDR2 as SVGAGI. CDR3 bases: TGTGCCAGCAGCGCCCGGGACAGTGCTAACTATGGCTACACCTTC. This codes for CASSARDSANYGYTF.

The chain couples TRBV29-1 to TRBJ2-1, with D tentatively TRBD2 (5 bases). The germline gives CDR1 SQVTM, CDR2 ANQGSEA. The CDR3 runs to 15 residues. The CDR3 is CTLAQIGGSGREQFF. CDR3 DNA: TGCACCCTCGCACAGATTGGTGGGAGCGGTCGTGAGCAGTTCTTC.

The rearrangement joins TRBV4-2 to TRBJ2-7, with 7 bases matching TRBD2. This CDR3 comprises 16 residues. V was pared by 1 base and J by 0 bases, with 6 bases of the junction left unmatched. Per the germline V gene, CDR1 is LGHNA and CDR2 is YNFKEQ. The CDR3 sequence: CASSQVYGGSSYEQYF. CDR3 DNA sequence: TGTGCCAGCAGCCAAGTATACGGCGGGAGCTCCTACGAGCAGTACTTC.

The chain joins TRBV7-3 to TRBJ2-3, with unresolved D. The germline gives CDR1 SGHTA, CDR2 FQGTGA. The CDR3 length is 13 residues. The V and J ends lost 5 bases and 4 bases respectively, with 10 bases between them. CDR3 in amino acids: CASSPPGADTQYF. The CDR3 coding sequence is TGTGCCAGCAGCCCCCCGGGTGCAGATACGCAGTATTTT.

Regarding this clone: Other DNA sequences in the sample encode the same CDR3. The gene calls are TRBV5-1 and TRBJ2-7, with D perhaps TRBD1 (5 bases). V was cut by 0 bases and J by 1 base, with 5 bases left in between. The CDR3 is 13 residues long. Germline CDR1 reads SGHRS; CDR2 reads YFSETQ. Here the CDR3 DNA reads TGCGCCAGCAGCTTGGGACAGTCCTACGAGCAGTACTTC. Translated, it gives CASSLGQSYEQYF. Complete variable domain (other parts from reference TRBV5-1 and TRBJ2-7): KAGVTQTPRYLIKTRGQQVTLSCSPISGHRSVSWYQQTPGQGLQFLFEYFSETQRNKGNFPGRFSGRQFSNSRSEMNVSTLELGDSALYLCASSLGQSYEQYFGPGTRLTVT.

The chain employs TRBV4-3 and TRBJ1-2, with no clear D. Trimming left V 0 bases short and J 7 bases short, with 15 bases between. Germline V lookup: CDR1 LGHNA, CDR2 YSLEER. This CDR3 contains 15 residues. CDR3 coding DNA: TGCGCCAGCAGCCAAGACCGGAAGCCCTTCTCTGGCTACACCTTC. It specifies CASSQDRKPFSGYTF.